The source of this T cell receptor beta chain is a study of T cell changes during pregnancy in multiple sclerosis. Produced via immunoSEQ multiplex PCR; TCRdb's table is partial and in-frame only. This sample yields about 40,000 clones, of which around 92% are seen a single time; approximately 0.5% belongs to the top ten. Germline V lookup: CDR1 DFQATT, CDR2 SNEGSKA (reference sequence). V lost 5 bases, J lost 6 bases, and 9 bases lay in between. The CDR3 length is 11 residues. The sequence was collected from a female donor in good health, enrolled as a control in a pregnancy study. V usage is TRBV20-1 and J usage is TRBJ2-3; D possibly corresponds to TRBD1 (5 bases). The material was CD4+ T cells from peripheral blood mononuclear cells, obtained in the second trimester of pregnancy. CDR3: CSAGAADTQYF. The CDR3 nucleotides read TGCAGTGCTGGGGCAGCGGATACGCAGTATTTT.